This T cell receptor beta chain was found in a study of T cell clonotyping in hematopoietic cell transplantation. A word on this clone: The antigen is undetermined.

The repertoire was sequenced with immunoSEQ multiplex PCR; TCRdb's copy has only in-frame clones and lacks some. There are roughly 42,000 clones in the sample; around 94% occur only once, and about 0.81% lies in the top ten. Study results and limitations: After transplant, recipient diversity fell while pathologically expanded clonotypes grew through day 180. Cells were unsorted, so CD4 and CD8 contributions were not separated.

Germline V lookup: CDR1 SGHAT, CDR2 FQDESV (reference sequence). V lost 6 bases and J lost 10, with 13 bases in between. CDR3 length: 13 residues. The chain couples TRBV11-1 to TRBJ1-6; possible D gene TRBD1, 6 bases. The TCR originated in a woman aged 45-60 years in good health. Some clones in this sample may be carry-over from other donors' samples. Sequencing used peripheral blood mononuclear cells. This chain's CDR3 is CASRQLGASPLHF. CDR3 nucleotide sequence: TGTGCCAGCAGACAATTGGGGGCGTCACCCCTCCACTTT. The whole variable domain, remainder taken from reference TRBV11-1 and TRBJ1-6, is EAEVAQSPRYKITEKSQAVAFWCDPISGHATLYWYRQILGQGPELLVQFQDESVVDDSQLPKDRFSAERLKGVDSTLKIQPAELGDSAMYLCASRQLGASPLHFGNGTRLTVT.